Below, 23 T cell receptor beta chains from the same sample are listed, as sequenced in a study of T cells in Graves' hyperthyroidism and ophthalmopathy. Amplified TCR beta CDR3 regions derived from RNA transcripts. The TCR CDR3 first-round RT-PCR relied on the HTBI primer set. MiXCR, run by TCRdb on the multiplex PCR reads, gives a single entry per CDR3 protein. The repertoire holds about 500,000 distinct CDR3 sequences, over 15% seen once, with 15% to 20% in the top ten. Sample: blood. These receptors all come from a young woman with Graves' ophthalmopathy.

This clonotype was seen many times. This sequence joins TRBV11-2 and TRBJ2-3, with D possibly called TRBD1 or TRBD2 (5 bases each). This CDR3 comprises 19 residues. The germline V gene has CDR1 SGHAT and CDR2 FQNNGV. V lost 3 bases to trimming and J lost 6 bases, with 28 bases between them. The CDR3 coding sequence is TGTGCCAGCAGCTTCTACCCGCCTACGGGGCTAGCAAAGCCGGATACGCAGTATTTT. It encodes CASSFYPPTGLAKPDTQYF.

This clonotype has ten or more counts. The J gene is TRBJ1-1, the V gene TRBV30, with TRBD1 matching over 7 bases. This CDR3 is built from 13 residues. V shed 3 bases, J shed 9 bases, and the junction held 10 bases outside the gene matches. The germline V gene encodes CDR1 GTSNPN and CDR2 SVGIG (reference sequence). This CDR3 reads CAWSPDRVPKAFF. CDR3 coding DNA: TGTGCCTGGAGCCCTGACAGGGTACCGAAAGCTTTCTTT.

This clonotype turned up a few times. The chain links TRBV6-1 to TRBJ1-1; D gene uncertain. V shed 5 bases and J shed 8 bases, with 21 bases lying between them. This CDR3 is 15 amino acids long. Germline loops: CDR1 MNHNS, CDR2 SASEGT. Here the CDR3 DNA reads TGTGCCAGCAGTCCCCGCTCTTTTTCGACGACGGAAGCTTTCTTT. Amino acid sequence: CASSPRSFSTTEAFF.

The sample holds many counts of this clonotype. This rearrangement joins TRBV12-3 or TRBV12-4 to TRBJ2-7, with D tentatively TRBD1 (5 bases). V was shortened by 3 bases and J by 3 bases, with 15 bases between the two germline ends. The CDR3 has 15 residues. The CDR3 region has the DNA TGTGCCAGCAGTTTGCAGGGAACGGTGGGCTACGAGCAGTACTTC. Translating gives CASSLQGTVGYEQYF.

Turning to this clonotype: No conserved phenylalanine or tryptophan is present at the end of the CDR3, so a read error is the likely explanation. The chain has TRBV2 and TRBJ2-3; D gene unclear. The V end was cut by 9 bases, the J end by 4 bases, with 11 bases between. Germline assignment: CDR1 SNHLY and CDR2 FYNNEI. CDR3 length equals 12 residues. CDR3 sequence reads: CASFPGADTQYL. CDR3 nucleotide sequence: TGTGCCAGTTTCCCGGGCGCAGATACGCAGTATTTG.

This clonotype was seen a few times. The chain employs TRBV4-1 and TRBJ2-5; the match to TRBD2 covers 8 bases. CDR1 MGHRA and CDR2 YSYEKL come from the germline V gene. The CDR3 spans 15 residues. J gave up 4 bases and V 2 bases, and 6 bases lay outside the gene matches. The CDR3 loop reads CASSQFLAGGETQYF. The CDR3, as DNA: TGCGCCAGCAGCCAATTTCTAGCGGGCGGAGAGACCCAGTACTTC.

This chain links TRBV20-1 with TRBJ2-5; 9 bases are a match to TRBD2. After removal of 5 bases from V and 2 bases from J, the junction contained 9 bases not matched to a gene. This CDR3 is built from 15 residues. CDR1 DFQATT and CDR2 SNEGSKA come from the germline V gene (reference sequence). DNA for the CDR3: TGCAGTGCTCTCGTGGCTAGCGGGACTCAAGAGACCCAGTACTTC. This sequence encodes CSALVASGTQETQYF.

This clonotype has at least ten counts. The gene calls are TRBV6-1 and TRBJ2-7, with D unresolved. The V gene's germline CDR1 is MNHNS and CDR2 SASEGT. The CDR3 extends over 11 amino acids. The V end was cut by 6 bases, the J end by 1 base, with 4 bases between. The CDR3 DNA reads TGTGCCAGCAGCACGTCCTACGAGCAGTACTTC. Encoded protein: CASSTSYEQYF.

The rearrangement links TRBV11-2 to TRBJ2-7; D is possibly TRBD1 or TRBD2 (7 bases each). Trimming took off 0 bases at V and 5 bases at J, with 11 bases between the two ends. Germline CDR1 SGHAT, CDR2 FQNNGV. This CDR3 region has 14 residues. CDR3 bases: TGTGCCAGCAGCTTAGAGGCAGGGGGGGACGAGCAGTACTTC. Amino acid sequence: CASSLEAGGDEQYF.

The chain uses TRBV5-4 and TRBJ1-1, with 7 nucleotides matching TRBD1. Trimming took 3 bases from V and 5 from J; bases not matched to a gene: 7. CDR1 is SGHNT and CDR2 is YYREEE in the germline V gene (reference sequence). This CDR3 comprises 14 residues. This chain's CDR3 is CASSYGTVETEAFF. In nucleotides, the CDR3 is TGTGCCAGCAGCTACGGGACAGTGGAGACTGAAGCTTTCTTT.

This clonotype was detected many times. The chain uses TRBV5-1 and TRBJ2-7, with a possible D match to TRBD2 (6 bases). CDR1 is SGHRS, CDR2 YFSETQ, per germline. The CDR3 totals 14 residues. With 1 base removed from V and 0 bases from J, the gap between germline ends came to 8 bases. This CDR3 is CASSLLRGSYEQYF. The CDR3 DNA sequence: TGCGCCAGCAGCTTGTTGCGGGGCTCCTACGAGCAGTACTTC.

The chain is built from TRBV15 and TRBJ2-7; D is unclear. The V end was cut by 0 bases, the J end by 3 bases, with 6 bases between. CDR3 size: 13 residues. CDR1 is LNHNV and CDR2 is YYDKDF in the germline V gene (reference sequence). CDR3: CATSRDTSYEQYF. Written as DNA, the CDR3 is TGTGCCACCAGCAGAGATACGAGCTACGAGCAGTACTTC.

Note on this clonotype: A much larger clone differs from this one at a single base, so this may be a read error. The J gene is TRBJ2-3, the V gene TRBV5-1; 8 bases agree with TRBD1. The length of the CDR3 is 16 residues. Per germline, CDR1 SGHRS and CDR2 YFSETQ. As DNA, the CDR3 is TGCGCCAGCAGCGTCGCAGGACAGGGACCCACAGATACGCGGTATTTT. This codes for CASSVAGQGPTDTRYF.

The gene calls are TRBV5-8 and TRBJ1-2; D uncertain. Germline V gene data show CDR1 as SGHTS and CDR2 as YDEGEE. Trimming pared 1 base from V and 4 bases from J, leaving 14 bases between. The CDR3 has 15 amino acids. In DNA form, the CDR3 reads TGTGCCAGCAGCTTGAGTTTAGGGATCACCTATGGCTACACCTTC. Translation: CASSLSLGITYGYTF.

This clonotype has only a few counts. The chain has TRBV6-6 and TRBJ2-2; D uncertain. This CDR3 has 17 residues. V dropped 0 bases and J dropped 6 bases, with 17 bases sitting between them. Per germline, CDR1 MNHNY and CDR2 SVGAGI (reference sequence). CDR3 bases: TGTGCCAGCAGTTACTCCACTGGATTCGAAGAGGCCGGGGAGCTGTTTTTT. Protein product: CASSYSTGFEEAGELFF.

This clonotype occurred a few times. As DNA, the CDR3 is TGTGCCAGCAGTTTACGAGGTCCCGGTCAGCCCCAGCATTTT. Its translation is CASSLRGPGQPQHF. This chain links TRBV27 with TRBJ1-5, with no clear D. Trimming shortened V by 2 bases and J by 6 bases, and 11 bases separated the two germline ends. The CDR3 loop spans 14 amino acids. Germline lookup yields CDR1 MNHEY and CDR2 SMNVEV (reference sequence).

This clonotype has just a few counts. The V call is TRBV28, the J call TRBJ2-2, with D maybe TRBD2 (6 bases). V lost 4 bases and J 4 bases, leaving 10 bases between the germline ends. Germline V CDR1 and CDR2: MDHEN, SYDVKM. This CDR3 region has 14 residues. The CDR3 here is CASSWGLSTGELFF. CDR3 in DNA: TGTGCCAGCAGTTGGGGACTGAGCACCGGGGAGCTGTTTTTT.

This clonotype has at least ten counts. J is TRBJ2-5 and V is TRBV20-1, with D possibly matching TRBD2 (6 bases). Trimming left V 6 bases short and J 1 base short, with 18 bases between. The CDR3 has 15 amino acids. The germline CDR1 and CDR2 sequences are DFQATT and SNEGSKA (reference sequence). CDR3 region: CSATIAETAQETQYF. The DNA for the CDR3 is TGCAGTGCCACCATAGCGGAAACCGCCCAAGAGACCCAGTACTTC.

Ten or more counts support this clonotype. CDR3 in DNA: TGTGCCAGCAGCCCGGGATACTCCTACGAGCAGTACTTC. This codes for CASSPGYSYEQYF. The chain is built from TRBV7-9 and TRBJ2-7; TRBD2 is a possible D gene (5 bases). Looked up from germline, CDR1 is SEHNR and CDR2 is FQNEAQ (reference sequence). Deletions cut 5 bases from V and 0 bases from J, with 8 bases between. The CDR3 is 13 amino acids. Based on the CDR3 plus reference TRBV7-9 and TRBJ2-7, the full variable domain is DTGVSQNPRHKITKRGQNVTFRCDPISEHNRLYWYRQTLGQGPEFLTYFQNEAQLEKSRLLSDRFSAERPKGSFSTLEIQRTEQGDSAMYLCASSPGYSYEQYFGPGTRLTVT.

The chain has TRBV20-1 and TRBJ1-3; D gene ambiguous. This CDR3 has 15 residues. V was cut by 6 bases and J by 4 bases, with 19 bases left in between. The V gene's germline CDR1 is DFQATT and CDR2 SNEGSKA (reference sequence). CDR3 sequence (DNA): TGCAGTGCCAAGGCCCCGGGCGATATAGGAAACACCATATATTTT. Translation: CSAKAPGDIGNTIYF.

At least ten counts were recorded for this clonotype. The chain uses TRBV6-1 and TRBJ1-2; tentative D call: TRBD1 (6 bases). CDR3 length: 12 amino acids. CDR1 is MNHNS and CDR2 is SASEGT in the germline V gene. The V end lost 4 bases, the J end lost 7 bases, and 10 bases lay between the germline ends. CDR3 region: CASSGGASGYTF. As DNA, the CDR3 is TGTGCCAGCAGTGGGGGGGCTTCTGGCTACACCTTC.

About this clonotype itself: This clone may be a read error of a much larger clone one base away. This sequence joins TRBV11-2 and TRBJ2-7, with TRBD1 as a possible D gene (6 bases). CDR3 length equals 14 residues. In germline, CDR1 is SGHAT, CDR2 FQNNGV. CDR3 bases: TGTGCCAGCAGCCTAGGACAGTTGACCTACGGGCAGTACTTC. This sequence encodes CASSLGQLTYGQYF.

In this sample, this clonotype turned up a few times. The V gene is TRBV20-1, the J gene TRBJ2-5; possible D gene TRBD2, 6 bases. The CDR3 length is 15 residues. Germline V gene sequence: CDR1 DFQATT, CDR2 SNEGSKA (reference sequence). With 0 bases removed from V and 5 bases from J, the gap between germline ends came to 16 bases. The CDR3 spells CSARDPGQGGETQYF. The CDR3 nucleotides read TGCAGTGCTAGAGACCCCGGGCAGGGAGGCGAGACCCAGTACTTC.